The 29 T cell receptor beta chains in this list originate from one sample, sequenced in a study of regulatory and conventional T cells in RAG deficiency. Only in-frame clones appear in the TCRdb table, and some are missing; sequencing was by immunoSEQ multiplex PCR. In the table there are over 15,000 clones, 80% to 90% of which are singletons. Regulatory T cells were sorted from blood as CD4+ CD25-high CD127-low cells. This same sample was also taken into another study, of regulatory T cells. That study adds: The primer mix had 52 TRBV and 13 TRBJ primers.

Input material: Tregs sorted from blood. These receptors all stem from a human donor in good health.

This chain links TRBV11-2 with TRBJ2-1; no clear D. Germline V gives CDR1 SGHAT, CDR2 FQNNGV. The CDR3 contains 11 residues. V gave up 5 bases and J gave up 5 bases, with 4 bases separating them. The CDR3 DNA reads as TGTGCCAGCAGCCGAAACAATGAGCAGTTCTTC. Translated, it gives CASSRNNEQFF.

The gene calls are TRBV10-1 and TRBJ2-7, with TRBD2 as a possible D gene (6 bases). There are 15 residues in the CDR3. The V end lost 4 bases, the J end lost 1 base, and 14 bases lay between the germline ends. Germline V gives CDR1 WNHNN, CDR2 SYGVQD (reference sequence). CDR3 DNA sequence: TGCGCCAGCAGTGGGAGCGGAGGGCGATCCTACGAGCAGTACTTC. Amino acid sequence: CASSGSGGRSYEQYF.

J is TRBJ1-6 and V is TRBV7-6; a weak D match, TRBD1 (6 bases). Per germline, CDR1 SGHVS and CDR2 FNYEAQ. Trimming removed 6 bases at V and 13 bases at J, with 19 bases between. The CDR3 covers 14 residues. CDR3 amino acids: CASSLRQAGVPLHF. DNA of the CDR3: TGTGCCAGCAGTTTACGACAGGCCGGGGTTCCCCTCCACTTT.

J is TRBJ1-2 and V is TRBV6-1; tentative D call: TRBD1 (6 bases). The CDR3 has 14 amino acids. V was trimmed by 9 bases and J by 5 bases, leaving 19 bases between them. Germline CDR1 and CDR2: MNHNS and SASEGT. The CDR3 region has the DNA TGTGCCAGTGGGAACCGGGGGCCATTTTATGGCTACACCTTC. Its translation is CASGNRGPFYGYTF.

This clone was seen once. This chain uses TRBV19 with TRBJ1-1, with 8 positions matching TRBD1. This CDR3 spans 17 amino acids. In germline, CDR1 is LNHDA, CDR2 SQIVND (reference sequence). The V gene end was trimmed by 2 bases and the J gene end by 0 bases; junction bases not matched to a gene: 8. CDR3 region: CASSILLTGALNTEAFF. CDR3 sequence (DNA): TGTGCCAGTAGTATACTATTGACAGGGGCCTTGAACACTGAAGCTTTCTTT. The entire variable domain, with the rest obtained from reference TRBV19 and TRBJ1-1, is as follows: DGGITQSPKYLFRKEGQNVTLSCEQNLNHDAMYWYRQDPGQGLRLIYYSQIVNDFQKGDIAEGYSVSREKKESFPLTVTSAQKNPTAFYLCASSILLTGALNTEAFFGQGTRLTVV.

The genes are TRBV7-9 and TRBJ2-1, with 10 positions matching TRBD2. This CDR3 comprises 15 residues. Trimming removed 5 bases from V and 5 bases from J; junction bases left unmatched: 6. From germline, CDR1 is SEHNR and CDR2 FQNEAQ (reference sequence). The CDR3 DNA reads as TGTGCCAGCAGCCACACTAGCGGGATCGACAATGAGCAGTTCTTC. It codes for CASSHTSGIDNEQFF.

CDR3 in amino acids: CASSRTGGRSETQYF. The CDR3 DNA reads TGCGCCAGCAGCCGGACAGGGGGGAGGTCAGAGACCCAGTACTTC. The chain couples TRBV5-1 to TRBJ2-5, with 10 bases lining up with TRBD1. Germline V gene sequence: CDR1 SGHRS, CDR2 YFSETQ. V was clipped by 4 bases and J by 4 bases; unmatched bases: 7. The CDR3 sequence is 15 residues long.

The chain carries TRBV30 and TRBJ1-2; D may be TRBD1 (5 bases). CDR1 is GTSNPN and CDR2 is SVGIG in the germline V gene (reference sequence). Deletions cut 4 bases from V and 7 bases from J, with 10 bases between. CDR3 length: 11 amino acids. The CDR3 bases are TGTGCCTGGAACCAGGGAGGTGGCTACACCTTC. Translation gives CAWNQGGGYTF. Based on the CDR3 plus reference TRBV30 and TRBJ1-2, the full variable domain is SQTIHQWPATLVQPVGSPLSLECTVEGTSNPNLYWYRQAAGRGLQLLFYSVGIGQISSEVPQNLSASRPQDRQFILSSKKLLLSDSGFYLCAWNQGGGYTFGSGTRLTVV.

The chain couples TRBV4-1 to TRBJ2-6; 7 bases line up with TRBD2. J lost 2 bases, V lost 0 bases, and 1 base had no gene match. Germline CDR1 MGHRA, CDR2 YSYEKL. The CDR3 length is 16 residues. The DNA for the CDR3 is TGCGCCAGCAGCCAAGATCGGGGGGCTGGGGCCAACGTCCTGACTTTC. As protein: CASSQDRGAGANVLTF.

The chain is built from TRBV6-1 and TRBJ2-3, with TRBD2 matching over 11 bases. CDR1 and CDR2 (germline): MNHNS, SASEGT. J gave up 3 bases and V 11 bases, and 10 bases lay outside the gene matches. The CDR3 runs 15 residues. CDR3 in amino acids: CAATGASGGTDTQYF. CDR3 DNA sequence: TGTGCCGCCACAGGGGCTAGCGGGGGGACAGATACGCAGTATTTT.

The V gene is TRBV21-1, the J gene TRBJ1-2. TRBV21-1 is designated a pseudogene. The CDR3 contains 16 residues. The CDR3 DNA follows: TGTGCCAGCAGGAGACAGGGAGGGCTTACTAACTATGGCTACACCTTC. This translates into CASRRQGGLTNYGYTF.

The CDR3 spells CASSEPYSNQPQHF. CDR3 DNA: TGTGCCAGCAGTGAACCCTACAGCAATCAGCCCCAGCATTTT. The chain uses TRBV6-5 and TRBJ1-5; D unclear. The CDR3 covers 14 residues. Trimming pared 5 bases from V and 1 base from J, leaving 9 bases between. Germline CDR1 reads MNHEY; CDR2 reads SVGAGI.

Comment on this clone: This sample includes further DNA sequences coding for the same CDR3. The gene calls are TRBV27 and TRBJ2-3; D ambiguous. The CDR3 is 17 amino acids. Trimming took 0 bases from V and 2 from J, leaving 15 bases between them. Looked up from germline, CDR1 is MNHEY and CDR2 is SMNVEV (reference sequence). CDR3 region: CASSLSFRNQYTDTQYF. CDR3 bases: TGTGCCAGCAGTTTATCTTTCCGTAACCAATACACAGATACGCAGTATTTT.

V is TRBV14 and J is TRBJ2-2; 12 bases are shared with TRBD2. The germline V gene has CDR1 SGHDN and CDR2 FVKESK. The CDR3 sequence is 17 residues long. V lost 2 bases to trimming and J lost 6 bases; unmatched junction nucleotides: 7. The CDR3 spells CASSQNLLAGGAGELFF. DNA for the CDR3: TGTGCCAGCAGCCAAAACCTCCTAGCGGGAGGGGCCGGGGAGCTGTTTTTT.

V usage is TRBV30 and J usage is TRBJ1-2, with 7 bases matching TRBD1. The CDR3 covers 17 residues. V dropped 0 bases and J dropped 1; count of bases not matched to a gene: 11. The germline V gene has CDR1 GTSNPN and CDR2 SVGIG (reference sequence). CDR3 loop: CAWSVPGTANFNYGYTF. In DNA form, the CDR3 reads TGTGCCTGGAGTGTACCTGGGACAGCTAACTTTAACTATGGCTACACCTTC.

The chain employs TRBV28 and TRBJ2-3; D gene unclear. Trimming took off 1 base at V and 6 bases at J, with 5 bases between the two ends. From germline, CDR1 is MDHEN and CDR2 SYDVKM. The CDR3 is made up of 12 amino acids. The CDR3 DNA reads as TGTGCCAGCAGTTTATCCGACGATACGCAGTATTTT. Amino acids: CASSLSDDTQYF.

V is TRBV5-5 and J is TRBJ1-3; possibly TRBD1 for D (6 bases). The CDR3 length is 14 residues. The germline gives CDR1 SGHKS, CDR2 YYEKEE (reference sequence). The V and J ends lost 4 bases and 4 bases respectively, with 12 bases between them. Written as DNA, the CDR3 is TGTGCCAGCAGCAGAGCCGGGACAGGAAACACCATATATTTT. The encoded protein is CASSRAGTGNTIYF. The full variable domain, with the rest looked up from reference TRBV5-5 and TRBJ1-3, is DAGVTQSPTHLIKTRGQQVTLRCSPISGHKSVSWYQQVLGQGPQFIFQYYEKEERGRGNFPDRFSARQFPNYSSELNVNALLLGDSALYLCASSRAGTGNTIYFGEGSWLTVV.

J is TRBJ2-1 and V is TRBV28, with a weak D call TRBD1 (6 bases). This CDR3 is built from 16 residues. The V and J ends lost 6 bases and 0 bases respectively, with 15 bases between them. Germline-derived CDR1 and CDR2 are MDHEN and SYDVKM. CDR3 in amino acids: CASSPPRGSSYNEQFF. The CDR3 DNA reads as TGTGCCAGCAGCCCGCCTAGGGGGAGCTCCTACAATGAGCAGTTCTTC.

V usage is TRBV6-6 and J usage is TRBJ1-6; 9 positions match TRBD1. This CDR3 comprises 15 residues. V gave up 6 bases and J gave up 9 bases; unmatched junction bases: 9. CDR1 and CDR2 (germline): MNHNY, SVGAGI (reference sequence). The CDR3 nucleotides read TGTGCCAGCAGCCGACGGGACAGGGAGGTTTCACCCCTCCACTTT. Its translation is CASSRRDREVSPLHF.

This rearrangement joins TRBV2 to TRBJ1-4; D uncertain. Deletions cut 5 bases from V and 7 bases from J, with 11 bases between. Germline V CDR1 and CDR2: SNHLY, FYNNEI. The CDR3 is 13 amino acids. CDR3 sequence reads: CASSWGNGEKLFF. DNA for the CDR3: TGTGCCAGCAGTTGGGGAAATGGTGAAAAACTGTTTTTT. Together with reference TRBV2 and TRBJ1-4, the CDR3 gives the full variable domain: EPEVTQTPSHQVTQMGQEVILRCVPISNHLYFYWYRQILGQKVEFLVSFYNNEISEKSEIFDDQFSVERPDGSNFTLKIRSTKLEDSAMYFCASSWGNGEKLFFGSGTQLSVL.

The chain links TRBV5-1 to TRBJ1-4; 8 bases match TRBD1. The V gene end was trimmed by 3 bases and the J gene end by 5 bases; junction bases not matched to a gene: 3. Germline lookup yields CDR1 SGHRS and CDR2 YFSETQ. The length of the CDR3 is 14 residues. The CDR3 spells CASSWTGKNEKLFF. The CDR3, as DNA: TGCGCCAGCAGCTGGACAGGGAAGAATGAAAAACTGTTTTTT.

With respect to this clone: Mismatch with germline at one junction end may stem from a read error. This chain joins TRBV7-7 and TRBJ2-1; 7 nucleotides align to TRBD1. The CDR3 runs 13 residues. The germline gives CDR1 SSHAT, CDR2 FNYEAQ (reference sequence). The CDR3 loop reads CASSPTGANEQFF. Here the CDR3 DNA reads TGTGCTAGCAGCCCTACAGGGGCGAATGAGCAGTTCTTC.

The chain couples TRBV5-1 to TRBJ1-4, with a weak D call TRBD1 (6 bases). Trimming stripped 4 bases from V and 13 bases from J, with 17 bases between. The CDR3 loop spans 13 amino acids. CDR1 and CDR2 from the germline V gene are SGHRS and YFSETQ. CDR3 sequence reads: CASSPGEGTRLFF. The CDR3 coding sequence is TGCGCCAGCAGCCCTGGAGAGGGGACACGACTGTTTTTT.

V is TRBV18 and J is TRBJ1-2; TRBD1 aligns across 11 bases. V trimming: 3 bases; J trimming: 5 bases; junction bases outside the gene matches: 5. The germline V gene encodes CDR1 KGHSH and CDR2 LQKENI. This CDR3 has 15 amino acids. CDR3 loop: CASSPLDRGPYGYTF. In DNA form, the CDR3 reads TGTGCCAGCTCACCGCTGGACAGGGGGCCGTATGGCTACACCTTC. Supplemented by reference TRBV18 and TRBJ1-2, the full variable domain reads NAGVMQNPRHLVRRRGQEARLRCSPMKGHSHVYWYRQLPEEGLKFMVYLQKENIIDESGMPKERFSAEFPKEGPSILRIQQVVRGDSAAYFCASSPLDRGPYGYTFGSGTRLTVV.

This chain uses TRBV28 with TRBJ1-5; TRBD1 might be the D (5 bases). This CDR3 is built from 15 residues. V was clipped by 8 bases and J by 5 bases, with 19 bases between them. Germline V CDR1 and CDR2: MDHEN, SYDVKM. The CDR3 sequence: CASEVSGGRHQPQHF. The CDR3 coding sequence is TGTGCCAGCGAGGTCTCGGGGGGGAGACATCAGCCCCAGCATTTT. The variable domain in full, completed from reference TRBV28 and TRBJ1-5, reads DVKVTQSSRYLVKRTGEKVFLECVQDMDHENMFWYRQDPGLGLRLIYFSYDVKMKEKGDIPEGYSVSREKKERFSLILESASTNQTSMYLCASEVSGGRHQPQHFGDGTRLSIL.

This chain links TRBV5-1 with TRBJ2-2, with D perhaps matching TRBD2 (5 bases). The V end was cut by 0 bases, the J end by 9 bases, with 15 bases between. Looked up from germline, CDR1 is SGHRS and CDR2 is YFSETQ. The length of the CDR3 is 15 residues. CDR3 DNA sequence: TGCGCCAGCAGCTTGGCCAAGGGAGCCCTCCGGGAGCTGTTTTTT. Encoded protein: CASSLAKGALRELFF. The whole variable domain, filled in from reference TRBV5-1 and TRBJ2-2, reads KAGVTQTPRYLIKTRGQQVTLSCSPISGHRSVSWYQQTPGQGLQFLFEYFSETQRNKGNFPGRFSGRQFSNSRSEMNVSTLELGDSALYLCASSLAKGALRELFFGEGSRLTVL.

The genes are TRBV30 and TRBJ2-1; D is perhaps TRBD1 or TRBD2 (6 bases each). The length of the CDR3 is 15 residues. Germline V lookup: CDR1 GTSNPN, CDR2 SVGIG (reference sequence). Trimming took 2 bases from V and 4 from J, leaving 15 bases between them. CDR3 region: CAWSWGASTYNEQFF. The CDR3 coding sequence is TGTGCCTGGAGTTGGGGGGCCTCCACTTACAATGAGCAGTTCTTC.

As regards this clone: Other DNA sequences in this sample translate to the same CDR3. The chain has TRBV11-2 and TRBJ2-1; D gene ambiguous. Per the germline V gene, CDR1 is SGHAT and CDR2 is FQNNGV. Between the trimmed V and J ends, which lost 2 bases and 0 bases, there was a span of 8 bases. The CDR3 has 15 residues. CDR3 sequence (DNA): TGTGCCAGCAGCTTATCTGGAAGCTCCTACAATGAGCAGTTCTTC. Amino acid sequence: CASSLSGSSYNEQFF.

The chain links TRBV6-6 to TRBJ1-1, with 7 bases matching TRBD1. CDR1 is MNHNY and CDR2 is SVGAGI in the germline V gene (reference sequence). Losses at the gene ends were 6 bases for V and 6 bases for J; bases not matched to a gene: 7. The CDR3 is 13 residues long. In DNA, the CDR3 is TGTGCCAGCAGCCTAAGTGGGACAGCTGAAGCTTTCTTT. Protein: CASSLSGTAEAFF.